The 3 T cell receptor beta chains given below trace back to one sample, sequenced in a study of metastatic and nonmetastatic thyroid tumors. The entire patient cohort was treatment-naive prior to thyroid surgery. TCRdb called clones again from the PCR reads with MiXCR. Of tens of thousands of clones in the sample, around an eighth were seen once. Sequenced input: tumor tissue. The source of these receptors is a female donor with papillary thyroid cancer or a benign thyroid nodule (not recorded which). Some clones in this sample may be carry-over from other donors' samples.

This clone has a handful of counts. This clone may be a read error of a much larger clone one base away. The rearrangement uses TRBV9 and TRBJ1-6; the D is unclear. The CDR3 spans 13 residues. Germline assignment: CDR1 SGDLS and CDR2 YYNGEE. CDR3 nucleotides: TGTGCCAGCACCGTAGCAGGAAATTCACCCCTCCACTTT. It translates to CASTVAGNSPLHF.

This clone was found many times. The same CDR3 can be traced to other DNA sequences in this sample. The V gene is TRBV5-8, the J gene TRBJ1-6, with unresolved D. V lost 1 base to trimming and J lost 0 bases, with 8 bases between them. Looked up from germline, CDR1 is SGHTS and CDR2 is YDEGEE. CDR3 length equals 16 residues. The CDR3, as DNA: TGTGCCAGCAGCTTGTCCGGGCTCTCCTATAATTCACCCCTCCACTTT. Translation gives CASSLSGLSYNSPLHF.

The CDR3 protein is CASSYGSRATDTQYF. CDR3 DNA sequence: TGTGCCAGCAGTTACGGTAGCAGGGCGACAGATACGCAGTATTTT. V and J are TRBV6-2 or TRBV6-3 and TRBJ2-3; D may be TRBD1 (5 bases). V shed 2 bases and J shed 3 bases, with 12 bases lying between them. This CDR3 has 15 amino acids. Per germline, CDR1 MNHEY and CDR2 SVGEGT.